Detailed here is one TCR beta chain. Its antigen is still unknown. The CDR3 is 16 residues long. The V and J ends lost 3 bases and 4 bases respectively, with 13 bases between them. CDR1 LGHNT and CDR2 FRNRAP come from the germline V gene. TCRdb reprocessed the reads with MiXCR, giving one entry per CDR3 protein. This repertoire shows 250,000 or so distinct CDR3 sequences, around an eighth found once; its top ten account for around 1.6%. The source of the sample is a study of T cell repertoires in cytomegalovirus infection. As for the study in general: A matching HLA type, together with CMV infection, was signaled by public TCR beta signatures.

Overall study findings and caveats: The response measured ex vivo was dominated by TCR beta clonotypes (HLA-C-restricted and CMV-specific). Cumulative public TCR beta family frequency identified CMV carriers with the relevant HLA.

The sequence came from a human donor in good health (CMV status not recorded). Some clones in this sample may be carry-over from other donors' samples. The sample consisted of PBMCs. The J gene is TRBJ2-6, the V gene TRBV12-5; possibly TRBD1 or TRBD2 for D (5 bases each). CDR3 nucleotides: TGTGCTAGTGGTTTCCCAAGGGGAGCAGGGGCCAACGTCCTGACTTTC. Translated: CASGFPRGAGANVLTF.